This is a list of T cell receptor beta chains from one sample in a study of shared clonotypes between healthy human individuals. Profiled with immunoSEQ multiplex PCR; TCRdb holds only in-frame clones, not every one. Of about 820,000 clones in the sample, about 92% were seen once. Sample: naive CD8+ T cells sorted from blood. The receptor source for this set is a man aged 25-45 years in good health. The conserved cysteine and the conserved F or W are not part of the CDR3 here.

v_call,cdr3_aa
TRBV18,ASSPVLSGGSQY
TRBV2,ASRGRQETQY
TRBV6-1,ASSERVTNQPPIQH
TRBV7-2,ASSFSPGLADYEQF
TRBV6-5,ASSEFEGSQPQH
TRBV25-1,ASSESASGTGELF
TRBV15,ATSKGERDSSYEQY
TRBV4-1,ASSHGRSPYT
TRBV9,ASSVENNDNEQF
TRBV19,ASSIEGAAYEKLF
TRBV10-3,AISDAPGAGEKLF
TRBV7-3,ASSALQGAPYNEQF
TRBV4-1,ASSHLPGRGTGELF
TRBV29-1,SVGPGQGYEQY
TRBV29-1,SVPSIAKNIQY
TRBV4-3,ASSQGLQGSTEAF
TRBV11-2,ASSVGTSGPYEQY
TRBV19,ASSIDGNGVLNTEAF
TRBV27,AAQGVNTEAF
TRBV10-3,ATFSSGRDSYEQY
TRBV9,ASSSSGGREAF
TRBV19,ATSPGQGPYEQY
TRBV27,ASRPGVGNQPQH
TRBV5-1,ASSLGWADLRYEQY
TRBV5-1,ASSPTDPYQETQY
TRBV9,ASSADPGPPYEQY
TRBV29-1,SVEDRGYYNEQF
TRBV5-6,ASSQTYNEQF
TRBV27,ASSLLAGSEQY
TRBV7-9,ASSLALPGLAGEETQY
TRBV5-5,ASSWGEGFNTQY
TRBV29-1,SVSGSGYNEQF
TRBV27,ASRIGTSGTETQY
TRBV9,ASTPKGLEDNEQF
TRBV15,ATSREASSAYEQY
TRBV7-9,ASSSLQGTSGSSTDTQY
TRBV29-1,SVEVQGTNQETQY
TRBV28,ASSPTSEAF
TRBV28,ASSLRHSGTSYEQY
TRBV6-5,ASRHRGHNQPQH
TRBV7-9,ASHPAGLDEQF
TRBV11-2,ASSFLPLAGGHYEQY
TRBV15,ATSIDGDTDTQY
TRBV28,ASSLDLSGNQPQH
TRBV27,ASSLPGRYEQY
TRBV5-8,ASSPQGNEQF
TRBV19,ASSMVRGLYNEQF
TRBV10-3,ATWDRVNTEAF
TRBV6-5,ASSSEYSNQPQH
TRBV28,ASGTGTAASNYGYT
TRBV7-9,ASTARGGRDGYT
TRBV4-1,ASSQTGGTGELF
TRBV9,ASTPGQSNYGYT
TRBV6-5,ASSYDGGVGEQY
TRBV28,ASSINQPQH
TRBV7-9,ASSLTLAGGPTGELF
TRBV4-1,ASSQEHWGKSTYGYT
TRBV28,ASSPSGGPYNEQF
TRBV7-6,ASSLNGRSEQF